This TCR beta chain is drawn from a study of beta chain features in type 1 diabetes. At the level of the study: Sorted cells numbering under 110 million were examined across all samples. Overall study findings and caveats: The naive, central memory and Treg TCRB repertoires showed an apparent similarity that was greater among patients than among healthy donors.

As every portion of the isolated RNA was reverse transcribed, the sequencing read expressed TCRB transcripts. Clones were sequenced by immunoSEQ multiplex PCR, and TCRdb holds only the in-frame ones, with some missing. The sample records hundreds of thousands of clones, less than 20% being singletons. This clone turned up a few times. Its antigen is currently unknown. J was trimmed by 4 bases and V by 8 bases; bases with no gene match: 6. CDR1 and CDR2 (germline): MNHEY, SVGAGI. The CDR3 has 15 residues. This sequence originates from a man aged 18 to 29 in good health. Material for sequencing was naive CD4+ T cells from blood. The chain is built from TRBV6-5 and TRBJ2-2, with 11 bases identical to TRBD2. Here the CDR3 reads CASDSGRAGTGELFF. DNA of the CDR3: TGTGCCAGCGATAGCGGGAGGGCCGGCACCGGGGAGCTGTTTTTT.